This entry lists 8 T cell receptor beta chains sequenced from one sample in a study of cytomegalovirus exposure and HLA in healthy donors. PCR involved 60 Vbeta and 13 Jbeta primers. TCRdb's table, derived via immunoSEQ multiplex PCR, lists solely in-frame clones and lacks some. The data show some 150,000 clones, around three quarters seen once. The material sequenced was PBMCs. The source is a middle-aged man in good health and CMV-seronegative.

This rearrangement joins TRBV6-1 to TRBJ1-3, with a weak D call TRBD1 (5 bases). Germline V gene lookup returns CDR1 MNHNS and CDR2 SASEGT. V shed 4 bases and J shed 0 bases, with 13 bases lying between them. This CDR3 region has 16 residues. The CDR3 loop reads CASSVGLGTSGNTIYF. Written as DNA, the CDR3 is TGTGCCAGCAGTGTGGGACTGGGTACCTCTGGAAACACCATATATTTT.

The chain combines TRBV20-1 with TRBJ1-1, with a weak D call TRBD1 (5 bases). Germline values: CDR1 DFQATT, CDR2 SNEGSKA (reference sequence). The CDR3 has 11 amino acids. V was clipped by 7 bases and J by 5 bases, with 11 bases between them. The CDR3 DNA follows: TGCAGTGGCGACGGGGGAACTGAAGCTTTCTTT. It specifies CSGDGGTEAFF.

The chain uses TRBV27 and TRBJ1-2; the D is unclear. CDR1 MNHEY and CDR2 SMNVEV come from the germline V gene (reference sequence). The CDR3 has 13 residues. V shed 3 bases and J shed 4 bases, with 9 bases lying between them. CDR3: CASSLAASYGYTF. CDR3 nucleotides: TGTGCCAGCAGTTTGGCGGCGAGCTATGGCTACACCTTC.

This clone was picked up one time. V and J are TRBV4-1 and TRBJ2-2; D is undetermined. Germline-derived CDR1 and CDR2 are MGHRA and YSYEKL. The germline V and J ends were trimmed by 0 bases and 7 bases, with 9 bases remaining between them. The CDR3 has 14 amino acids. CDR3 bases: TGCGCCAGCAGCCAAGACGGAGATTTCGGGGAGCTGTTTTTT. This sequence encodes CASSQDGDFGELFF.

This sequence joins TRBV6-1 and TRBJ2-2; 11 bases are shared with TRBD2. This CDR3 is 15 amino acids long. J was trimmed by 7 bases and V by 6 bases; bases with no gene match: 7. Germline V gene sequence: CDR1 MNHNS, CDR2 SASEGT. CDR3 nucleotide sequence: TGTGCCAGCAGCGGACTAGCGGGTTACGGCGGGGAGCTGTTTTTT. This gives the protein CASSGLAGYGGELFF.

V gene TRBV28 combines with J gene TRBJ2-7; weak D call: TRBD2 (6 bases). The CDR3 extends over 15 amino acids. Germline V lookup: CDR1 MDHEN, CDR2 SYDVKM. V was trimmed by 6 bases and J by 2 bases, leaving 17 bases between them. CDR3 residues: CASRHPTAGTYEQYF. In DNA form, the CDR3 reads TGTGCCAGCAGACACCCTACGGCGGGGACCTACGAGCAGTACTTC.

This clone was recorded a few times. The chain carries TRBV11-2 and TRBJ2-7, with 7 bases identical to TRBD1. This CDR3 contains 13 residues. The germline V gene has CDR1 SGHAT and CDR2 FQNNGV. The trim removed 4 bases at V and 4 bases at J, leaving 4 bases unmatched. Here the CDR3 reads CASSWDRDYEQYF. The CDR3 nucleotides read TGTGCCAGCAGCTGGGACAGAGATTACGAGCAGTACTTC.

This CDR3 reads CAWSVIQGLSEAFF. CDR3 in DNA: TGTGCCTGGAGTGTAATACAGGGGCTATCTGAAGCTTTCTTT. The J gene is TRBJ1-1, the V gene TRBV30; 7 bases are shared with TRBD1. The CDR3 is made up of 14 amino acids. Trimming took 0 bases from V and 6 from J; bases not matched to a gene: 7. Germline V gene data show CDR1 as GTSNPN and CDR2 as SVGIG (reference sequence). The full variable domain, with the rest looked up from reference TRBV30 and TRBJ1-1, is SQTIHQWPATLVQPVGSPLSLECTVEGTSNPNLYWYRQAAGRGLQLLFYSVGIGQISSEVPQNLSASRPQDRQFILSSKKLLLSDSGFYLCAWSVIQGLSEAFFGQGTRLTVV.